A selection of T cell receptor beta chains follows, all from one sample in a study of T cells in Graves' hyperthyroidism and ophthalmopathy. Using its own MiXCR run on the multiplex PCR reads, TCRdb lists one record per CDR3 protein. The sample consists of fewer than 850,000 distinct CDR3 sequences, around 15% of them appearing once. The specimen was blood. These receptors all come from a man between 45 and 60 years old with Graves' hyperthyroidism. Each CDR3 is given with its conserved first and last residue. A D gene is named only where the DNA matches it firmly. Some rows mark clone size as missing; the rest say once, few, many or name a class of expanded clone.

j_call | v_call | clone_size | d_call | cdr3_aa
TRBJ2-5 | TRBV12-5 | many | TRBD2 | CASSSGLAGPQETQYF
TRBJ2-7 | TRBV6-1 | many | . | CASSETPGAATYEQYF
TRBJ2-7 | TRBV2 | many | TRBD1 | CASSANRDRLNEQYF
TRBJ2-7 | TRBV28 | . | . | CASIPPAVYEQYF
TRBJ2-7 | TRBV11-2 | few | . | CASNHLRGRVGVEQYF
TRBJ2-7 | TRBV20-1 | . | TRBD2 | CSAPPTSGRYEQYF
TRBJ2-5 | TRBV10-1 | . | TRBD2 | CASSESSAGGQETQYF
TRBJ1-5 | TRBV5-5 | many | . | CASSVTGNQPQHF
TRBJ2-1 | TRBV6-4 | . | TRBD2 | CASSDYYLAGYNEQFF
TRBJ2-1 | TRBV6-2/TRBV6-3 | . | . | CASVSGGVLSAYNEQFF
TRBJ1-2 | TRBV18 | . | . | CASSPTEWGYGYTF
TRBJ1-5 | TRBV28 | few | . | CASRLTEFQHF
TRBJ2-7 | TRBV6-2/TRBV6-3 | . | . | CASSLNGNEQYF
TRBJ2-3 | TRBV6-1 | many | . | CASSDRGRTDTQYF
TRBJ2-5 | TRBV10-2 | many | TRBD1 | CASSEPQGALGETQYF
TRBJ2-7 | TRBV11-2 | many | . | CASSFSRWEQYF
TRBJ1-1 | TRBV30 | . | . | CAWSGGVGFVTEAFF
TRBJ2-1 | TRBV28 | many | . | CASSLWSSSYNEQFF
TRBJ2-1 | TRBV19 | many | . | CASSSRTPVGDEQFF
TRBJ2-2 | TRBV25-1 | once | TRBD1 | CASSATGAGELFF
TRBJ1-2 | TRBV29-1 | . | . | CSVGEGNGYTF
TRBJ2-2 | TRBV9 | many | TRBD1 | CASSGRYRGQTGELFF
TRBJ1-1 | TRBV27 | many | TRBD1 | CASSSRTGAWGTEAFF
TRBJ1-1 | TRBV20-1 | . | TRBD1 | CSIPSGTGDPEAFF
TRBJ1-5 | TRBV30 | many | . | CAWSVQGPQPQHF
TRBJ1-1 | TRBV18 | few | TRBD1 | CASSPGGQGGNTEAFF
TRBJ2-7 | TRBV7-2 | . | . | CASSSDGWTYEQYF
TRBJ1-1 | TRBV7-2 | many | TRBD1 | CASSSRQGGGTEAFF
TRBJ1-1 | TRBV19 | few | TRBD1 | CASSIAETGDTEAFF
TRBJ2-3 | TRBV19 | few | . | CASSRQSPDTQYF
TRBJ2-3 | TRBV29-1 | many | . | CSVEVRERADTQYF
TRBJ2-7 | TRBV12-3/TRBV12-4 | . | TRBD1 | CASSLYGRGRPNEQYF
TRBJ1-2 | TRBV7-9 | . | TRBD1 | CASSLLRGGERRGYTF
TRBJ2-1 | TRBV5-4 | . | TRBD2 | CASVTFSGGYNEQFF
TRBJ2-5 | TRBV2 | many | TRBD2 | CASSDIGLAEETQYF
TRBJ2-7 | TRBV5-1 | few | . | CASKWTQSSYEQYF
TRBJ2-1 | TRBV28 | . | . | CASHTRGEGNEQFF
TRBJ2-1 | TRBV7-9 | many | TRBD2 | CASRPQTESGNNEQFF
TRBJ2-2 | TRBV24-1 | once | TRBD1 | CATSDLWQGAAGELFF
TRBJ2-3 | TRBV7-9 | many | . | CASSADFTDTQYF
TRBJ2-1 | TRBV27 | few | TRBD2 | CASSFLTSGRGAEQFF
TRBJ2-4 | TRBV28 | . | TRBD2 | CASRGIAGGRSKNIQYF
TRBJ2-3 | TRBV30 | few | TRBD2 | CAWSVRLAGGYYTDTQYF
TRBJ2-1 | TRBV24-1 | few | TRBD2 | CATSDFGVAGGSRNEQFF
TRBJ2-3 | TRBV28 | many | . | CASSSPAKGTDTQYF
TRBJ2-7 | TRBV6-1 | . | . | CASSALGRTSYEQYF
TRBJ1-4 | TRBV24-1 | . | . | CATSAWGNNEKLFF
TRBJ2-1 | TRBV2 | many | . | CASSDGDYNEQFF
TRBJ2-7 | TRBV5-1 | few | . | CASSLDSLDEQYF
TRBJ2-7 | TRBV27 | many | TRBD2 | CASSFYSGMGYEQYF
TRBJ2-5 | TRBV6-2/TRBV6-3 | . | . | CATRGAATTETQYF
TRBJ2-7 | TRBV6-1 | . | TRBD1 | CASRSTGDHEQYF
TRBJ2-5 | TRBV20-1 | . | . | CSANGPRTQYF
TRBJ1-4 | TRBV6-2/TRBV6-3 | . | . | CASRTPPIARTATNEKLFF
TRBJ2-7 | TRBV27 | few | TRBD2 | CASSQLAGFYEQYF